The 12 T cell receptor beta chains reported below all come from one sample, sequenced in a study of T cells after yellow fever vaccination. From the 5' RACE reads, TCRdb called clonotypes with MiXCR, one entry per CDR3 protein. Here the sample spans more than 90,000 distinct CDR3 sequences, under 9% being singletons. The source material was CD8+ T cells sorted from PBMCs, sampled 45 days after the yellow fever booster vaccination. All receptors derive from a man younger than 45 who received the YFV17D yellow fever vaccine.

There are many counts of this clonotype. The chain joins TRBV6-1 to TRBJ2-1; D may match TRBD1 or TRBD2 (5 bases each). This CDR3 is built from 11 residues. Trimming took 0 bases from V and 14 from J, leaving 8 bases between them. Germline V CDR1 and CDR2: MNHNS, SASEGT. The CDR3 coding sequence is TGTGCCAGCAGTGAAGCGGGGACCAAGTTCTTC. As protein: CASSEAGTKFF.

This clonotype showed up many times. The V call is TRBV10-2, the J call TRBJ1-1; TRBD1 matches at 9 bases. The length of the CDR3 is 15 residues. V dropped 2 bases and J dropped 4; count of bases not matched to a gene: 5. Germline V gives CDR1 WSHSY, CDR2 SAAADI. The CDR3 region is CASSEPGTGFTEAFF. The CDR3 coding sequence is TGCGCCAGCAGTGAGCCCGGGACAGGGTTCACTGAAGCTTTCTTT.

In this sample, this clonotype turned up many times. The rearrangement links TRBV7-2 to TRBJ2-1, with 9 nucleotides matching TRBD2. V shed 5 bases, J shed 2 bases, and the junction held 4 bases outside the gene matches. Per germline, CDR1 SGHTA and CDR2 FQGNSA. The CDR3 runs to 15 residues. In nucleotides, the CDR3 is TGTGCCAGCAGCGAAGCGGGAGGAACCTACAATGAGCAGTTCTTC. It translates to CASSEAGGTYNEQFF.

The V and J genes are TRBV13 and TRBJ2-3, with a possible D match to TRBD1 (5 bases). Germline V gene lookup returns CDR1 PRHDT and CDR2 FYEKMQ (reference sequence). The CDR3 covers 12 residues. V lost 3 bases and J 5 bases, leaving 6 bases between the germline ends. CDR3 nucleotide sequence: TGTGCCAGCAGCTTTGACAGAGATACGCAGTATTTT. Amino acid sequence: CASSFDRDTQYF.

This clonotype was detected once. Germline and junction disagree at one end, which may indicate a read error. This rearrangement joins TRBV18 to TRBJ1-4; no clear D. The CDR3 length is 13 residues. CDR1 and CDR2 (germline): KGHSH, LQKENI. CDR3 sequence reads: CASAPPSDEKLFF. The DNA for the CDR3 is TGTGCCAGCGCACCACCGTCGGATGAAAAACTGTTTTTT. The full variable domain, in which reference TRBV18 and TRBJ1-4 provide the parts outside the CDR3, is NAGVMQNPRHLVRRRGQEARLRCSPMKGHSHVYWYRQLPEEGLKFMVYLQKENIIDESGMPKERFSAEFPKEGPSILRIQQVVRGDSAAYFCASAPPSDEKLFFGSGTQLSVL.

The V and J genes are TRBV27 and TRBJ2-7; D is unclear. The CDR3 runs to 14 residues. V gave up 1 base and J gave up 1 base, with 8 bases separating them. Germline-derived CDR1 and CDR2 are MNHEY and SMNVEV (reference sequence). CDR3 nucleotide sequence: TGTGCCAGCAGTTTATATGGGAATTCCTACGAGCAGTACTTC. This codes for CASSLYGNSYEQYF.

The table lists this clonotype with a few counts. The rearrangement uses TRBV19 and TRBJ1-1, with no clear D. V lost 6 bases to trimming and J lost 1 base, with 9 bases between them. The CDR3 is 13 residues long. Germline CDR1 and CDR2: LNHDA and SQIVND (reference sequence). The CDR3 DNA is TGTGCCAGTAGCCTTGTGGAGAACACTGAAGCTTTCTTT. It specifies CASSLVENTEAFF.

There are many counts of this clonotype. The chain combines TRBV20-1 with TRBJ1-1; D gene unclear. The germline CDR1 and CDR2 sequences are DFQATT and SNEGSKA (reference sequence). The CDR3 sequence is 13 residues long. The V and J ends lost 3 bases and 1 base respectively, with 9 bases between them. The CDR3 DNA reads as TGCAGTGCTAGCCTCATTCCGAACACTGAAGCTTTCTTT. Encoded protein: CSASLIPNTEAFF.

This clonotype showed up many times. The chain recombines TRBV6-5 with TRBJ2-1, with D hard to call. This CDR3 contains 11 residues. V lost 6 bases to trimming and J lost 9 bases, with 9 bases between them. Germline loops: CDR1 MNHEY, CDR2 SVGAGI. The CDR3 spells CASSDFFEQFF. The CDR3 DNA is TGTGCCAGCAGCGACTTCTTTGAGCAGTTCTTC.

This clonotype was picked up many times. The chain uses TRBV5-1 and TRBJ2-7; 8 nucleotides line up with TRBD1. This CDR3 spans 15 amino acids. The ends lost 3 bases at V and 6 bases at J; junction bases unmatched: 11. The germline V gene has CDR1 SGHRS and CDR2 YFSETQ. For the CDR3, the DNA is TGCGCCAGCAGCTGGACCCAGGGGGCGCGGGGCGAGCAGTACTTC. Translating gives CASSWTQGARGEQYF.

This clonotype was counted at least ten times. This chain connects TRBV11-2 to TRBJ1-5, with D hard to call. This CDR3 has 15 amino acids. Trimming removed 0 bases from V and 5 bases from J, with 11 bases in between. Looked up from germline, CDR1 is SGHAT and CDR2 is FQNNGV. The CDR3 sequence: CASSLDTRPDQPQHF. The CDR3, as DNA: TGTGCCAGCAGCTTAGACACACGCCCGGATCAGCCCCAGCATTTT.

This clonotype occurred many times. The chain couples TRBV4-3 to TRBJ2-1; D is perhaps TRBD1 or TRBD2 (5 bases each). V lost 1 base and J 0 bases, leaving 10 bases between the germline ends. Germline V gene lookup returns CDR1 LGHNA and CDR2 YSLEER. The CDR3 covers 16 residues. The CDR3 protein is CASSQVGDVSYNEQFF. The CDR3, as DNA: TGCGCCAGCAGCCAAGTTGGGGACGTCTCCTACAATGAGCAGTTCTTC.